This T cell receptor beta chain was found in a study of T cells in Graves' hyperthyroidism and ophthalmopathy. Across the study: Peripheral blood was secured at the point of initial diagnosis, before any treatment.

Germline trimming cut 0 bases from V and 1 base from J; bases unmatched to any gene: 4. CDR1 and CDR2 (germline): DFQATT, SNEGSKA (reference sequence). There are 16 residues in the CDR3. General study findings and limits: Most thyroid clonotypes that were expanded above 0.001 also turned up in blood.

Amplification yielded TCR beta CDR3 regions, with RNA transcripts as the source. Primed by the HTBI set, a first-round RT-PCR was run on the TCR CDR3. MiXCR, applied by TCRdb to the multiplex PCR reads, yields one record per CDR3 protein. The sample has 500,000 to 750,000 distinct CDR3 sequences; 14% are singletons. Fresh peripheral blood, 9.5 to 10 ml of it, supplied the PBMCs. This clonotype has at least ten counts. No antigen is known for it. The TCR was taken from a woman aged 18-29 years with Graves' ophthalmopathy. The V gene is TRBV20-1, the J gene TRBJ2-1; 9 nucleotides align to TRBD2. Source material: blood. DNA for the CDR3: TGCAGTGCTAGAGATGGCGGGAGGGTGTCCTACAATGAGCAGTTCTTC. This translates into CSARDGGRVSYNEQFF.